The 26 T cell receptor beta chains in this list originate from one sample, sequenced in a study of cytomegalovirus exposure and HLA in healthy donors. The PCR was carried out with 60 Vbeta primers and 13 Jbeta primers. Only in-frame clones appear in the TCRdb table, and some are missing; sequencing was by immunoSEQ multiplex PCR. The table lists around 170,000 clones, almost 85% of them singletons. The sequenced material came from PBMCs. These receptors were taken from a woman aged 50 to 60 in good health and CMV-seronegative.

This clone occurred a few times. This chain links TRBV7-2 with TRBJ1-2; tentatively, D is TRBD1 (6 bases). This CDR3 has 13 amino acids. Trimming stripped 6 bases from V and 7 bases from J, with 15 bases between. Looked up from germline, CDR1 is SGHTA and CDR2 is FQGNSA. CDR3 sequence reads: CASSSGTWFGYTF. CDR3 nucleotides: TGTGCCAGCAGTTCTGGGACATGGTTTGGCTACACCTTC.

The J gene is TRBJ2-2, the V gene TRBV5-1, with D maybe TRBD1 (6 bases). Germline loops: CDR1 SGHRS, CDR2 YFSETQ. The CDR3 loop spans 15 amino acids. The germline V and J ends were trimmed by 3 bases and 4 bases, with 13 bases remaining between them. CDR3 amino acids: CASSSEQGGTGELFF. The CDR3 DNA is TGCGCCAGCAGCTCTGAACAGGGTGGCACCGGGGAGCTGTTTTTT.

This chain uses TRBV5-6 with TRBJ2-5; TRBD2 matches 12 bases. Germline V gives CDR1 SGHDT, CDR2 YYEEEE. The CDR3 loop spans 16 amino acids. J was trimmed by 1 base and V by 4 bases; bases with no gene match: 5. This chain's CDR3 is CASSAGLAGRQETQYF. CDR3 coding DNA: TGTGCCAGCAGCGCCGGACTAGCGGGGCGCCAAGAGACCCAGTACTTC.

The J gene is TRBJ2-7, the V gene TRBV7-6; TRBD2 aligns across 7 bases. CDR3 length: 14 amino acids. V gave up 5 bases and J gave up 3 bases; unmatched junction bases: 7. Germline CDR1 SGHVS, CDR2 FNYEAQ. The CDR3 coding sequence is TGTGCCAGCAGCCCTCTGGGCGGGAGCTACGAGCAGTACTTC. Its protein product is CASSPLGGSYEQYF.

The chain combines TRBV4-3 with TRBJ2-7; D gene uncertain. This CDR3 comprises 15 residues. CDR1 is LGHNA and CDR2 is YSLEER in the germline V gene. Deletions cut 1 base from V and 1 base from J, with 11 bases between. As DNA, the CDR3 is TGCGCCAGCAGCCAAGGGGCAGGCCTATCCTACGAGCAGTACTTC. Its translation: CASSQGAGLSYEQYF.

The V and J genes are TRBV5-6 and TRBJ2-7, with D perhaps matching TRBD2 (6 bases). CDR1 and CDR2 from the germline V gene are SGHDT and YYEEEE. The V end lost 4 bases, the J end lost 5 bases, and 13 bases lay between the germline ends. This CDR3 is 13 amino acids long. The CDR3 protein is CASSEPGLHEQYF. The DNA for the CDR3 is TGTGCCAGCAGCGAACCGGGACTCCACGAGCAGTACTTC.

Written as DNA, the CDR3 is TGCACCAGCAGACCTGACTCGGCGGGAGGTTATGAGCAGTTCTTC. Translation gives CTSRPDSAGGYEQFF. This chain links TRBV1 with TRBJ2-1; whether TRBD2, the table's D call, matches the DNA was not checked. TRBV1 is a known pseudogene. This CDR3 is 15 amino acids long.

The chain uses TRBV5-1 and TRBJ1-6; maybe TRBD1 (6 bases). The length of the CDR3 is 15 residues. Germline lookup yields CDR1 SGHRS and CDR2 YFSETQ. V dropped 4 bases and J dropped 5 bases, with 13 bases sitting between them. DNA for the CDR3: TGCGCCAGCAGCAAACGACCAGGGGATAATTCACCCCTCCACTTT. As protein: CASSKRPGDNSPLHF. Together with reference TRBV5-1 and TRBJ1-6, the CDR3 gives the full variable domain: KAGVTQTPRYLIKTRGQQVTLSCSPISGHRSVSWYQQTPGQGLQFLFEYFSETQRNKGNFPGRFSGRQFSNSRSEMNVSTLELGDSALYLCASSKRPGDNSPLHFGNGTRLTVT.

The chain employs TRBV5-6 and TRBJ2-7; a possible D gene is TRBD1 (6 bases). This CDR3 is 14 amino acids long. V shed 4 bases and J shed 0 bases, with 11 bases lying between them. The germline CDR1 and CDR2 sequences are SGHDT and YYEEEE. The CDR3 loop reads CASSEQGSSYEQYF. The DNA of the CDR3 is TGTGCCAGCAGCGAACAGGGAAGCTCCTACGAGCAGTACTTC.

The chain combines TRBV7-9 with TRBJ2-1, with D possibly matching TRBD2 (7 bases). The CDR3 runs to 16 residues. CDR1 SEHNR and CDR2 FQNEAQ come from the germline V gene (reference sequence). V lost 1 base and J lost 4, with 14 bases in between. CDR3 sequence (DNA): TGTGCCAGCAGCTTAGTATCCGGGGGGCTGTACAATGAGCAGTTCTTC. Its translation is CASSLVSGGLYNEQFF.

The V gene is TRBV19, the J gene TRBJ2-3; possible D gene TRBD1, 5 bases. V lost 5 bases, J lost 0 bases, and 12 bases lay in between. This CDR3 region has 15 residues. CDR1 and CDR2 (germline): LNHDA, SQIVND (reference sequence). The CDR3 DNA follows: TGTGCCAGTAGTGCGTGGACAATCAGCACAGATACGCAGTATTTT. Protein product: CASSAWTISTDTQYF. The whole variable domain, remainder taken from reference TRBV19 and TRBJ2-3, is DGGITQSPKYLFRKEGQNVTLSCEQNLNHDAMYWYRQDPGQGLRLIYYSQIVNDFQKGDIAEGYSVSREKKESFPLTVTSAQKNPTAFYLCASSAWTISTDTQYFGPGTRLTVL.

This clone has just one count. The chain couples TRBV7-9 to TRBJ1-4; 9 bases line up with TRBD1. V lost 6 bases, J lost 6 bases, and 14 bases stayed unmatched. The V gene's germline CDR1 is SEHNR and CDR2 FQNEAQ (reference sequence). This CDR3 comprises 17 residues. The CDR3 DNA follows: TGTGCCAGCAGGGGCAAACTGGGACAGGGCAGAGATGAAAAACTGTTTTTT. It encodes CASRGKLGQGRDEKLFF.

The rearrangement links TRBV28 to TRBJ1-4; TRBD1 matches 9 bases. Unmatched junction bases numbered 15, after V lost 6 bases and J lost 7 bases. This CDR3 has 17 residues. The V gene's germline CDR1 is MDHEN and CDR2 SYDVKM. The CDR3: CASSPIAETGGGEKLFF. In nucleotides, the CDR3 is TGTGCCAGCAGCCCTATAGCTGAGACAGGGGGTGGTGAAAAACTGTTTTTT.

The rearrangement joins TRBV7-2 to TRBJ1-2; D is unclear. The V end lost 7 bases, the J end lost 2 bases, and 11 bases lay between the germline ends. In germline, CDR1 is SGHTA, CDR2 FQGNSA. This CDR3 is built from 13 residues. The CDR3 is CASTQALNYGYTF. The CDR3 nucleotides read TGTGCCAGCACCCAGGCACTGAACTATGGCTACACCTTC.

This sequence joins TRBV5-1 and TRBJ2-7; 11 bases are shared with TRBD2. Germline assignment: CDR1 SGHRS and CDR2 YFSETQ. V shed 0 bases and J 3 bases; nucleotides not matched to a gene: 5. The CDR3 is 16 residues long. The CDR3 DNA sequence: TGCGCCAGCAGCTTGGCGGGACTAGCGGACTTCTACGAGCAGTACTTC. Translation: CASSLAGLADFYEQYF.

The chain carries TRBV6-5 and TRBJ1-1, with a weak D call TRBD1 (5 bases). Trimming removed 3 bases at V and 11 bases at J, with 16 bases between. Looked up from germline, CDR1 is MNHEY and CDR2 is SVGAGI. The CDR3 has 13 residues. This chain's CDR3 is CASSYGQKMEAFF. Written as DNA, the CDR3 is TGTGCCAGCAGTTATGGACAAAAGATGGAGGCTTTCTTT.

The rearrangement uses TRBV6-5 and TRBJ2-5; no reliable D call. Trimming removed 0 bases at V and 3 bases at J, with 14 bases between. The CDR3 has 16 residues. Germline values: CDR1 MNHEY, CDR2 SVGAGI. The CDR3 reads CASSYSSNRFEETQYF. The CDR3 nucleotides are TGTGCCAGCAGTTACTCGAGTAACCGATTTGAAGAGACCCAGTACTTC.

The genes are TRBV4-1 and TRBJ1-1; 9 bases align to TRBD1. The CDR3 loop spans 19 amino acids. Trimming removed 3 bases from V and 4 bases from J; junction bases left unmatched: 18. Germline V gene sequence: CDR1 MGHRA, CDR2 YSYEKL. Here the CDR3 reads CASSQAFYRGPAGGTEAFF. The CDR3 DNA reads TGCGCCAGCAGCCAGGCCTTCTACAGGGGGCCGGCTGGAGGCACTGAAGCTTTCTTT.

This chain joins TRBV5-6 and TRBJ1-2; D gene ambiguous. This CDR3 is built from 14 residues. The ends were cut back, 1 base at V and 4 bases at J, with 11 bases in the middle. Looked up from germline, CDR1 is SGHDT and CDR2 is YYEEEE. CDR3 coding DNA: TGTGCCAGCAGCTTGAGTCGGACTATCTATGGCTACACCTTC. The encoded protein is CASSLSRTIYGYTF. The full variable domain, its missing parts supplied by reference TRBV5-6 and TRBJ1-2, is DAGVTQSPTHLIKTRGQQVTLRCSPKSGHDTVSWYQQALGQGPQFIFQYYEEEERQRGNFPDRFSGHQFPNYSSELNVNALLLGDSALYLCASSLSRTIYGYTFGSGTRLTVV.

The CDR3 sequence: CASSPRQQETQYF. The CDR3 bases are TGTGCCAGCAGCCCGAGGCAGCAAGAGACCCAGTACTTC. The chain carries TRBV7-2 and TRBJ2-5; D is unresolved. V lost 5 bases and J 2 bases, leaving 9 bases between the germline ends. The CDR3 totals 13 residues. Per the germline V gene, CDR1 is SGHTA and CDR2 is FQGNSA.

This clone was observed a handful of times. The chain has TRBV6-6 and TRBJ1-1; D is ambiguous. V lost 2 bases to trimming and J lost 1 base, with 5 bases between them. Germline CDR1 is MNHNY and CDR2 is SVGAGI (reference sequence). This CDR3 region has 13 residues. The CDR3 loop reads CASSYGQNTEAFF. In DNA form, the CDR3 reads TGTGCCAGCAGTTACGGGCAGAACACTGAAGCTTTCTTT.

This clone has more than one count but fewer than ten. Other DNA sequences in this specimen translate into the identical CDR3. The gene calls are TRBV7-2 and TRBJ2-5; D is possibly TRBD2 (6 bases). The CDR3 is made up of 13 amino acids. V dropped 2 bases and J dropped 4 bases, with 8 bases sitting between them. CDR1 and CDR2 (germline): SGHTA, FQGNSA. In DNA form, the CDR3 reads TGTGCCAGCAGCTTATCCGGGGGAGAGACCCAGTACTTC. Translation gives CASSLSGGETQYF.

The genes are TRBV10-3 and TRBJ2-1; 8 bases line up with TRBD2. The CDR3 spans 16 residues. V was clipped by 2 bases and J by 4 bases; unmatched bases: 7. Per the germline V gene, CDR1 is ENHRY and CDR2 is SYGVKD. CDR3 residues: CAISEQISGEYNEQFF. The CDR3 nucleotides read TGTGCCATCAGTGAGCAGATTAGCGGGGAATACAATGAGCAGTTCTTC.

This chain links TRBV28 with TRBJ2-1; TRBD2 might be the D (6 bases). CDR1 is MDHEN, CDR2 SYDVKM, per germline. V was clipped by 4 bases and J by 14 bases, with 12 bases between them. This CDR3 comprises 11 residues. The CDR3 region is CASSSTRMEFF. CDR3 DNA: TGTGCCAGCAGTTCGACTAGAATGGAGTTCTTC. The full variable domain, in which reference TRBV28 and TRBJ2-1 provide the parts outside the CDR3, is DVKVTQSSRYLVKRTGEKVFLECVQDMDHENMFWYRQDPGLGLRLIYFSYDVKMKEKGDIPEGYSVSREKKERFSLILESASTNQTSMYLCASSSTRMEFFGPGTRLTVL.

The chain couples TRBV27 to TRBJ2-1; 12 nucleotides line up with TRBD2. Germline loops: CDR1 MNHEY, CDR2 SMNVEV (reference sequence). The V segment lost 6 bases and the J segment 2 bases; nucleotides outside the gene matches: 5. This CDR3 is built from 16 residues. The CDR3 is CASRSLAGGPYNEQFF. DNA of the CDR3: TGTGCCAGCAGGTCCCTAGCGGGGGGGCCCTACAATGAGCAGTTCTTC.

This clone appeared a few times. J is TRBJ2-5 and V is TRBV29-1; weak D call: TRBD2 (7 bases). The CDR3 is 12 amino acids. Between the trimmed V and J ends, which lost 6 bases and 5 bases, there was a span of 13 bases. The germline CDR1 and CDR2 sequences are SQVTM and ANQGSEA. CDR3: CSVLGGAETQYF. Written as DNA, the CDR3 is TGCAGCGTCCTAGGGGGGGCGGAGACCCAGTACTTC.